The 32 T cell receptor beta chains reported below all come from one sample, sequenced in a study of graft-versus-host responses after intestinal transplantation. TCRdb keeps only in-frame clones here, not all; method: immunoSEQ multiplex PCR. The table lists roughly 100,000 clones, 93% of them singletons, with roughly 1% in the top ten. Antigens for these TCRs are unknown. The sequencing here drew on unstimulated CD8+ T cells sorted from spleen or lymph node cells, taken before intestinal transplant. The receptors were gathered from a human donor who received an intestinal transplant.

The chain couples TRBV27 to TRBJ1-1; the D gene is possibly TRBD1 (5 bases). Germline V gene sequence: CDR1 MNHEY, CDR2 SMNVEV (reference sequence). CDR3 length equals 14 residues. The V gene lost 5 bases and the J gene lost 0 bases, with 10 bases spanning the gap. CDR3 sequence (DNA): TGTGCCAGCAGTCAGGGAACCCTGAACACTGAAGCTTTCTTT. Translating it yields CASSQGTLNTEAFF.

The chain couples TRBV27 to TRBJ2-1, with D unclear. Germline V CDR1 and CDR2: MNHEY, SMNVEV (reference sequence). Trimming shortened V by 5 bases and J by 0 bases, and 8 bases separated the two germline ends. The CDR3 has 14 residues. The chain's CDR3 is CASSDSLSYNEQFF. The DNA of the CDR3 is TGTGCCAGCAGTGACTCACTCTCCTACAATGAGCAGTTCTTC.

With regard to this clone: This sample also contains other DNA sequences that code for the same CDR3. The V gene is TRBV5-4, the J gene TRBJ1-1; 7 bases map to TRBD1. Germline V gene sequence: CDR1 SGHNT, CDR2 YYREEE (reference sequence). The CDR3 length is 15 residues. With V trimmed by 2 bases and J by 11 bases, 15 bases remained unmatched. CDR3 DNA: TGTGCCAGCAGCTTTGGGGGGACAGCTATAACAACGGCTTTCTTT. Residues: CASSFGGTAITTAFF.

The J gene is TRBJ2-1, the V gene TRBV4-1; TRBD2 aligns across 9 bases. Germline CDR1 MGHRA, CDR2 YSYEKL. Trimming cost V 0 bases and J 6 bases; bases outside gene matches: 12. This CDR3 spans 18 amino acids. CDR3 DNA sequence: TGCGCCAGCAGCCAAGAAGGTGCGGGACTAGCAGATGCCAATGAGCAGTTCTTC. Protein product: CASSQEGAGLADANEQFF.

The chain links TRBV12-5 to TRBJ2-3; D unresolved. V shed 3 bases and J shed 0 bases, with 10 bases lying between them. Germline-derived CDR1 and CDR2 are LGHNT and FRNRAP. The CDR3 is 15 amino acids. CDR3 loop: CASGFGRSSTDTQYF. The CDR3 DNA is TGTGCTAGTGGTTTTGGCCGCTCTAGCACAGATACGCAGTATTTT.

This clone showed up just once. The chain is built from TRBV9 and TRBJ1-2; D possibly corresponds to TRBD1 (6 bases). CDR1 is SGDLS and CDR2 is YYNGEE in the germline V gene. CDR3 length: 15 residues. V lost 3 bases and J 4 bases, leaving 16 bases between the germline ends. For the CDR3, the DNA is TGTGCCAGCAGCGGACCACACAGGGCCCGCTATGGCTACACCTTC. It translates to CASSGPHRARYGYTF.

The chain couples TRBV4-1 to TRBJ2-5; D may be TRBD2 (7 bases). Germline V gene lookup returns CDR1 MGHRA and CDR2 YSYEKL. Trimming took 4 bases from V and 5 from J, leaving 20 bases between them. This CDR3 region has 16 residues. In DNA form, the CDR3 reads TGCGCCAGCAGCCCTACCAACGGGGGGCCCTACGAGACCCAGTACTTC. This translates into CASSPTNGGPYETQYF.

The rearrangement links TRBV7-6 to TRBJ2-3; 8 nucleotides align to TRBD2. CDR1 is SGHVS and CDR2 is FNYEAQ in the germline V gene. This CDR3 is 15 amino acids long. J gave up 2 bases and V 1 base, and 2 bases lay outside the gene matches. The DNA of the CDR3 is TGTGCCAGCAGCTTAGGCGGGGGGCCCACAGATACGCAGTATTTT. It encodes CASSLGGGPTDTQYF.

This chain joins TRBV11-2 and TRBJ2-5; no reliable D call. The J call is in doubt because the DNA end fits TRBJ2-7 better. Germline loops: CDR1 SGHAT, CDR2 FQNNGV. The CDR3 spans 13 residues. This chain's CDR3 is CASSLGWGNEQYF. The CDR3 DNA sequence: TGTGCCAGCAGCTTAGGGTGGGGAAACGAGCAGTACTTC.

The V gene is TRBV19, the J gene TRBJ2-1; D perhaps matches TRBD2 (5 bases). The CDR3 extends over 13 amino acids. Trimming shortened V by 5 bases and J by 5 bases, and 10 bases separated the two germline ends. Germline CDR1 reads LNHDA; CDR2 reads SQIVND (reference sequence). The CDR3 sequence: CASSRTGNNEQFF. As DNA, the CDR3 is TGTGCCAGTAGTCGGACTGGGAACAATGAGCAGTTCTTC.

DNA of the CDR3: TGTGCCAGCAGCCCCCTAGGAGAAGCTTTCTTT. Its protein product is CASSPLGEAFF. The genes are TRBV16 and TRBJ1-1; D remains ambiguous. The germline gives CDR1 KGHSY, CDR2 FQNENV. CDR3 length: 11 residues. V was shortened by 4 bases and J by 8 bases, with 8 bases between the two germline ends. Supplemented by reference TRBV16 and TRBJ1-1, the full variable domain reads GEEVAQTPKHLVRGEGQKAKLYCAPIKGHSYVFWYQQVLKNEFKFLISFQNENVFDETGMPKERFSAKCLPNSPCSLEIQATKLEDSAVYFCASSPLGEAFFGQGTRLTVV.

The chain couples TRBV29-1 to TRBJ2-5; D possibly corresponds to TRBD1 (6 bases). Germline values: CDR1 SQVTM, CDR2 ANQGSEA. This CDR3 is built from 15 residues. Trimming took off 5 bases at V and 4 bases at J, with 20 bases between the two ends. DNA of the CDR3: TGCAGCGTTATGAGACAGGATAGGATAGGAGAGACCCAGTACTTC. It is translated as CSVMRQDRIGETQYF.

The CDR3 nucleotides read TGTGCCAGCAGGCCGAGCTATCTACCACAAGAGACCCAGTACTTC. The encoded protein is CASRPSYLPQETQYF. The chain is built from TRBV2 and TRBJ2-5, with no clear D. The CDR3 covers 15 residues. The germline CDR1 and CDR2 sequences are SNHLY and FYNNEI. The germline V and J ends were trimmed by 6 bases and 2 bases, with 16 bases remaining between them. Together with reference TRBV2 and TRBJ2-5, the CDR3 gives the full variable domain: EPEVTQTPSHQVTQMGQEVILRCVPISNHLYFYWYRQILGQKVEFLVSFYNNEISEKSEIFDDQFSVERPDGSNFTLKIRSTKLEDSAMYFCASRPSYLPQETQYFGPGTRLLVL.

The chain couples TRBV11-1 to TRBJ2-1; TRBD2 is a possible D gene (6 bases). The CDR3 length is 15 residues. Germline values: CDR1 SGHAT, CDR2 FQDESV (reference sequence). The V end was cut by 2 bases, the J end by 2 bases, with 10 bases between. Written as DNA, the CDR3 is TGTGCCAGCAGCTTACTCGGAGGGGCCTACAATGAGCAGTTCTTC. Amino acid sequence: CASSLLGGAYNEQFF.

The chain couples TRBV13 to TRBJ2-1, with 8 positions matching TRBD1. The CDR3 loop spans 15 amino acids. V shed 2 bases, J shed 5 bases, and the junction held 5 bases outside the gene matches. Germline-derived CDR1 and CDR2 are PRHDT and FYEKMQ (reference sequence). The CDR3, as DNA: TGTGCCAGCAGCTTATCCGGGACAGGCGACAATGAGCAGTTCTTC. Translated: CASSLSGTGDNEQFF.

This chain connects TRBV11-2 to TRBJ1-1, with D unclear. Germline V lookup: CDR1 SGHAT, CDR2 FQNNGV. V was cut by 1 base and J by 10 bases, with 7 bases left in between. The CDR3 consists of 11 residues. CDR3 region: CASSLGYVAFF. The CDR3 coding sequence is TGTGCCAGCAGCTTAGGGTACGTAGCTTTCTTT.

V and J are TRBV30 and TRBJ1-2, with TRBD1 matching 10 bases. The V segment lost 7 bases and the J segment 4 bases; nucleotides outside the gene matches: 9. Germline assignment: CDR1 GTSNPN and CDR2 SVGIG (reference sequence). This CDR3 has 14 amino acids. CDR3 bases: TGTGCCTTCCGGGACAGGGGAACGGCCTATGGCTACACCTTC. This gives the protein CAFRDRGTAYGYTF.

V gene TRBV29-1 combines with J gene TRBJ1-1, with 7 bases lining up with TRBD1. CDR3 length: 12 amino acids. Trimming took 6 bases from V and 5 from J; bases not matched to a gene: 6. Germline V gene lookup returns CDR1 SQVTM and CDR2 ANQGSEA. This CDR3 is CSVQGGGTEAFF. The CDR3 nucleotides are TGCAGCGTCCAGGGGGGAGGGACTGAAGCTTTCTTT.

The chain couples TRBV27 to TRBJ2-5; 7 bases are a match to TRBD2. V lost 1 base to trimming and J lost 5 bases; unmatched junction nucleotides: 4. The CDR3 is made up of 14 amino acids. The germline CDR1 and CDR2 sequences are MNHEY and SMNVEV (reference sequence). The CDR3 is CASSLWSGGETQYF. The CDR3 coding sequence is TGTGCCAGCAGTTTATGGTCCGGGGGGGAGACCCAGTACTTC.

This sequence joins TRBV14 and TRBJ1-4; D gene ambiguous. The CDR3 covers 16 residues. V dropped 4 bases and J dropped 0 bases, with 12 bases sitting between them. Per the germline V gene, CDR1 is SGHDN and CDR2 is FVKESK. The CDR3 coding sequence is TGTGCCAGCAGCCCTTTTTTCAAGTCAACTAATGAAAAACTGTTTTTT. It yields the protein CASSPFFKSTNEKLFF.

This chain uses TRBV6-5 with TRBJ2-7; the D is unclear. CDR3 length: 12 residues. The germline V and J ends were trimmed by 6 bases and 6 bases, with 12 bases remaining between them. Per the germline V gene, CDR1 is MNHEY and CDR2 is SVGAGI. The CDR3 DNA is TGTGCCAGCAGCCCCGCAGGCGGCGAGCAGTACTTC. Its translation: CASSPAGGEQYF.

The chain couples TRBV4-1 to TRBJ2-3; D might be TRBD1 (5 bases). The CDR3 extends over 12 amino acids. Trimming took off 6 bases at V and 5 bases at J, with 9 bases between the two ends. CDR1 is MGHRA, CDR2 YSYEKL, per germline. The CDR3 DNA is TGCGCCAGCAGTCTAACAGGAGATACGCAGTATTTT. Encoded protein: CASSLTGDTQYF.

This clone was found once. At one end the junction does not follow the germline gene, possibly because of a read error. V gene TRBV2 combines with J gene TRBJ2-7, with D hard to call. Germline assignment: CDR1 SNHLY and CDR2 FYNNEI. This CDR3 has 12 residues. CDR3 nucleotide sequence: TGTGCCGGCAGTGTCCTCCCCTACGAGCAGTACTTC. It encodes CAGSVLPYEQYF.

This chain joins TRBV5-5 and TRBJ1-2; tentative D call: TRBD1 (6 bases). CDR1 SGHKS and CDR2 YYEKEE come from the germline V gene (reference sequence). Between the trimmed V and J ends, which lost 4 bases and 6 bases, there was a span of 16 bases. There are 14 residues in the CDR3. CDR3 in amino acids: CASSPTGALDGYTF. The CDR3 bases are TGTGCCAGCAGCCCCACGGGGGCGTTGGATGGCTACACCTTC.

This chain uses TRBV2 with TRBJ1-2; the D is unclear. The CDR3 is 14 amino acids. Germline CDR1 SNHLY, CDR2 FYNNEI. V gave up 7 bases and J gave up 6 bases, with 18 bases separating them. The CDR3 DNA follows: TGTGCCAGCACCAATCTTCCGAGAGTGGATGGCTACACCTTC. As protein: CASTNLPRVDGYTF.

The chain links TRBV19 to TRBJ2-1; perhaps TRBD2 as D (7 bases). This CDR3 is 12 amino acids long. Germline-derived CDR1 and CDR2 are LNHDA and SQIVND (reference sequence). V was clipped by 7 bases and J by 10 bases, with 14 bases between them. CDR3: CASKGGGGEQFF. As DNA, the CDR3 is TGTGCCAGTAAAGGGGGAGGGGGGGAGCAGTTCTTC.

This clone was seen a few times. J is TRBJ2-5 and V is TRBV5-6; D perhaps matches TRBD2 (6 bases). Trimming shortened V by 2 bases and J by 5 bases, and 19 bases separated the two germline ends. The CDR3 consists of 16 residues. CDR1 and CDR2 (germline): SGHDT, YYEEEE. In DNA, the CDR3 is TGTGCCAGCAGCTTCAATCCGGGGGATGCTCGGGAGACCCAGTACTTC. As protein: CASSFNPGDARETQYF.

The chain couples TRBV7-9 to TRBJ2-5; D remains unclear. Trimming pared 0 bases from V and 5 bases from J, leaving 16 bases between. Germline lookup yields CDR1 SEHNR and CDR2 FQNEAQ (reference sequence). The CDR3 loop spans 16 amino acids. The DNA for the CDR3 is TGTGCCAGCAGCTTAGCGAACCAAGCTTTGAGGGAGACCCAGTACTTC. Translating it yields CASSLANQALRETQYF.

J is TRBJ2-3 and V is TRBV7-6; the match to TRBD2 covers 11 bases. V trimming: 11 bases; J trimming: 4 bases; junction bases outside the gene matches: 11. CDR3 size: 15 residues. CDR1 is SGHVS and CDR2 is FNYEAQ in the germline V gene. The CDR3 sequence: CASTPTSGVADTQYF. The CDR3 nucleotides read TGTGCCTCCACTCCGACTAGCGGGGTGGCAGATACGCAGTATTTT.

This sequence joins TRBV11-3 and TRBJ2-7; 7 bases are a match to TRBD2. Germline V CDR1 and CDR2: SGHNT, YENEEA. V was pared by 5 bases and J by 2 bases, with 21 bases of the junction left unmatched. The CDR3 has 19 amino acids. The CDR3 region is CASSAPPGEGTRGTYEQYF. The CDR3 nucleotides read TGTGCCAGCAGCGCCCCACCGGGGGAGGGAACTCGGGGGACCTACGAGCAGTACTTC.

The genes are TRBV19 and TRBJ2-1; D remains ambiguous. V lost 5 bases, J lost 4 bases, and 9 bases lay in between. Germline V gene data show CDR1 as LNHDA and CDR2 as SQIVND (reference sequence). The CDR3 runs 13 residues. The CDR3 DNA reads TGTGCCAGTAGTGTGACCCATTACAATGAGCAGTTCTTC. Translating gives CASSVTHYNEQFF.

The V gene is TRBV7-9, the J gene TRBJ1-3; 7 nucleotides agree with TRBD1. Germline CDR1 and CDR2: SEHNR and FQNEAQ (reference sequence). V shed 4 bases, J shed 4 bases, and the junction held 1 base outside the gene matches. The CDR3 is 13 residues long. The CDR3 bases are TGTGCCAGCAGCTACAGGGGAGGAAACACCATATATTTT. Its protein product is CASSYRGGNTIYF.